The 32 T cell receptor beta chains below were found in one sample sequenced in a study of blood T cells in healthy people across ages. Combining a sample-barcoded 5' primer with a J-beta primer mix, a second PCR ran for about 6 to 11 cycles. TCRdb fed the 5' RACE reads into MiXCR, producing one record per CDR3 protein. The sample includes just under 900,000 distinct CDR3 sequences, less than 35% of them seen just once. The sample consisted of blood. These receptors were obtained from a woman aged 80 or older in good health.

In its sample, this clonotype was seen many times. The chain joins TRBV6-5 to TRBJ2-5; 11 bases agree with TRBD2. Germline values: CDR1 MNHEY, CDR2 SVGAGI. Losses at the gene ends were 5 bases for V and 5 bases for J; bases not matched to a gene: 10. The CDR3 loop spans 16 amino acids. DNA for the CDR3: TGTGCCAGCAGTAAAACTAGCGGGGGCCGCAGGGAGACCCAGTACTTC. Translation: CASSKTSGGRRETQYF.

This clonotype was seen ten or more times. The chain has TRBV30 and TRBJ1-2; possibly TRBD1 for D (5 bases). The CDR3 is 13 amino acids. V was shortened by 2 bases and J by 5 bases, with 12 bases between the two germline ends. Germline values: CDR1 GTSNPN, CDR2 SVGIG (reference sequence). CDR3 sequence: CAWSPQGGYGYTF. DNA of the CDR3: TGTGCCTGGAGTCCGCAGGGCGGTTATGGCTACACCTTC.

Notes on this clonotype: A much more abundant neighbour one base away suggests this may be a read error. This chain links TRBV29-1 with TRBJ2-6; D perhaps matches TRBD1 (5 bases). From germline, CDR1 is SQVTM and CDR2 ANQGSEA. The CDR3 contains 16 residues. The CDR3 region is CSVEDRPSSGANVRTF. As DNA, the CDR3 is TGCAGCGTTGAAGATCGACCGAGCTCTGGGGCCAACGTCCGGACTTTC. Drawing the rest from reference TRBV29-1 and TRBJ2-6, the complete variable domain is SAVISQKPSRDICQRGTSLTIQCQVDSQVTMMFWYRQQPGQSLTLIATANQGSEATYESGFVIDKFPISRPNLTFSTLTVSNMSPEDSSIYLCSVEDRPSSGANVRTFGAGSRLTVL.

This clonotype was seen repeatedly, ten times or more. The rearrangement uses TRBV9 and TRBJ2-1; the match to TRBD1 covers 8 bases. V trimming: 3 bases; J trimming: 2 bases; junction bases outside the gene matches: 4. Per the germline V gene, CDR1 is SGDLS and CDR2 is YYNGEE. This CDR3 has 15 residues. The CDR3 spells CASSASGGPYNEQFF. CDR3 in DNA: TGTGCCAGCAGCGCTTCAGGGGGCCCCTACAATGAGCAGTTCTTC.

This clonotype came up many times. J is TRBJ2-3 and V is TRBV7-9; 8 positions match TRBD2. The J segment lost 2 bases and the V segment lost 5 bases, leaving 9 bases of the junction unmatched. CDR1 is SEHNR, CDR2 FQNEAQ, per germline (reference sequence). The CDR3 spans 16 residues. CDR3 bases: TGTGCCAGCAGCCTCGGGGGGGTCCTTCTCACAGATACGCAGTATTTT. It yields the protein CASSLGGVLLTDTQYF.

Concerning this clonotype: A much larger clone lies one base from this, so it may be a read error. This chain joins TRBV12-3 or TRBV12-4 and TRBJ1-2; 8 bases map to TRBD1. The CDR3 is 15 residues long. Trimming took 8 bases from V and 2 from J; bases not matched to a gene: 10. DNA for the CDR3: TGTGCCAGCGGTCTCAACCAGGGGGCCAACTATGGCTACACCTTC. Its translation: CASGLNQGANYGYTF.

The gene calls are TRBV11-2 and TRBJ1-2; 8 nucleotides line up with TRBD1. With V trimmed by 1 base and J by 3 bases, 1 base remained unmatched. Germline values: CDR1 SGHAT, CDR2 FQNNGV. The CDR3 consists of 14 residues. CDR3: CASSLVDRDYGYTF. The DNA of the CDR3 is TGTGCCAGCAGCTTAGTGGACAGGGACTATGGCTACACCTTC. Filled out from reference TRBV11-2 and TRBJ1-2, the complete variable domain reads EAGVAQSPRYKIIEKRQSVAFWCNPISGHATLYWYQQILGQGPKLLIQFQNNGVVDDSQLPKDRFSAERLKGVDSTLKIQPAKLEDSAVYLCASSLVDRDYGYTFGSGTRLTVV.

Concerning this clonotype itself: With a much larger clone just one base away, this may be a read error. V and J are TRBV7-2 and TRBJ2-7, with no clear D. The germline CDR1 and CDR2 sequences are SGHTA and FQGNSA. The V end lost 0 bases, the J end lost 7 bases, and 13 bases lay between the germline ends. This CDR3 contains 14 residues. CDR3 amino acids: CASSLAMAGNEQYF. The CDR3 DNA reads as TGTGCCAGCAGCTTAGCGATGGCAGGCAATGAGCAGTACTTC.

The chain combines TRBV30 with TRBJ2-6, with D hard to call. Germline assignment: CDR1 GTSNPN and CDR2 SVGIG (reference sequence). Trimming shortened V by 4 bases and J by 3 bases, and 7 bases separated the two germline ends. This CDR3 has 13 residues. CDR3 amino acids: CAWKAGGANVLTF. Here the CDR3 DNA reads TGTGCCTGGAAGGCTGGTGGGGCCAACGTCCTGACTTTC.

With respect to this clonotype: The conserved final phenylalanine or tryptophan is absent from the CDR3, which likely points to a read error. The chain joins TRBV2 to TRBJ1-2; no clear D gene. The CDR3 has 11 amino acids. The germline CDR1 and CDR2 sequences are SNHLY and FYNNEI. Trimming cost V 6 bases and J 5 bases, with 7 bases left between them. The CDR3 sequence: CASRQEYGYTV. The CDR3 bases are TGTGCCAGCAGGCAGGAGTATGGCTACACCGTC.

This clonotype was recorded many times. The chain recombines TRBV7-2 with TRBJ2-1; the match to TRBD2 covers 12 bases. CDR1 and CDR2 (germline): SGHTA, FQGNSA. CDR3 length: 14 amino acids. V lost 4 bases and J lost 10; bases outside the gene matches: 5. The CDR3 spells CASSSSGGAGEQFF. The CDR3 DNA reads TGTGCCAGCAGCTCTAGCGGGGGGGCAGGCGAGCAGTTCTTC.

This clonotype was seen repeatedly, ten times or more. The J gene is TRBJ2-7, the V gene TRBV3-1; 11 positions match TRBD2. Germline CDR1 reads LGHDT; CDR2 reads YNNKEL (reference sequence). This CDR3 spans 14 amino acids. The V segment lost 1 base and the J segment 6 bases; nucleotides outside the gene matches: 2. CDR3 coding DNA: TGTGCCAGCAGCCAAGTAGCGGGGGGGTCCGAGCAGTACTTC. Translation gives CASSQVAGGSEQYF.

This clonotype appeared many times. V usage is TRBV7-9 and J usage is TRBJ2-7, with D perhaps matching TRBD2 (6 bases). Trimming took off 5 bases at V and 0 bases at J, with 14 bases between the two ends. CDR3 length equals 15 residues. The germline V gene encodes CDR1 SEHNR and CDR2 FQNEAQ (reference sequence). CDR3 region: CASSRDFLRSYEQYF. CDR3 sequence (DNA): TGTGCCAGCAGCCGGGACTTTTTGCGCTCCTACGAGCAGTACTTC.

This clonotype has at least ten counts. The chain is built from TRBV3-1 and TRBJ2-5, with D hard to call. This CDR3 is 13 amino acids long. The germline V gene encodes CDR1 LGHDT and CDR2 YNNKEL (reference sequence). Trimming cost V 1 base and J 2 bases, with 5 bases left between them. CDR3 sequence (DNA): TGTGCCAGCAGCCAAGCGCTGCAAGAGACCCAGTACTTC. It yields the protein CASSQALQETQYF.

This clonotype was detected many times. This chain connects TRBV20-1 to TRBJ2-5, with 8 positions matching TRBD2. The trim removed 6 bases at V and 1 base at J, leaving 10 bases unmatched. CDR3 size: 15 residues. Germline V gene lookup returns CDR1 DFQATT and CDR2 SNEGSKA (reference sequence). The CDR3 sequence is CSALAGGGRQETQYF. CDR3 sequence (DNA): TGCAGTGCCCTGGCTGGCGGGGGGCGCCAAGAGACCCAGTACTTC.

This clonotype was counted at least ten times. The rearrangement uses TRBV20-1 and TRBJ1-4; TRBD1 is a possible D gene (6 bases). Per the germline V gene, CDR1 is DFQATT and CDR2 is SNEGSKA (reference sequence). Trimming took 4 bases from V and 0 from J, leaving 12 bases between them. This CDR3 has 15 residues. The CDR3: CSATSGQPTNEKLFF. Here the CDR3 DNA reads TGCAGTGCTACAAGTGGACAGCCAACTAATGAAAAACTGTTTTTT.

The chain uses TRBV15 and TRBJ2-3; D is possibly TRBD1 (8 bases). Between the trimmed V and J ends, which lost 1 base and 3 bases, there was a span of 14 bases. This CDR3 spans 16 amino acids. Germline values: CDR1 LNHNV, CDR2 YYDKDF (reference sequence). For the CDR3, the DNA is TGTGCCACCAGCAGAGGGACAGGGAGGGGAACAGATACGCAGTATTTT. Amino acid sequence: CATSRGTGRGTDTQYF.

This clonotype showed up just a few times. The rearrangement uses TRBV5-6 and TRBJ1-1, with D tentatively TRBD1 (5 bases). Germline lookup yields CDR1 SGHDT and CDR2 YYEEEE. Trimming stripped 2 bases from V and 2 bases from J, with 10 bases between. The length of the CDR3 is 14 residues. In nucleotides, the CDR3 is TGTGCCAGCAGCTTTTGGGGGTTTAACACTGAAGCTTTCTTT. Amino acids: CASSFWGFNTEAFF.

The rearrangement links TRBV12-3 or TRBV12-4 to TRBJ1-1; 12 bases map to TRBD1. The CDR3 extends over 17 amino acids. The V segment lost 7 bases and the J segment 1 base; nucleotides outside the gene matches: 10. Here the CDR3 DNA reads TGTGCCAGCACCCGGGACAGGGGGCTGGGGAAGAACACTGAAGCTTTCTTT. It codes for CASTRDRGLGKNTEAFF.

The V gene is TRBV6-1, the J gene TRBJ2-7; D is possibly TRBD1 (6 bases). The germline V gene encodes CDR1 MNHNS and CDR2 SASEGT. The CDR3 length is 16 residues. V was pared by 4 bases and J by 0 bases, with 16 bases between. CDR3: CASSGQQGRSSYEQYF. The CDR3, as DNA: TGTGCCAGCAGTGGACAACAGGGAAGGAGCTCCTACGAGCAGTACTTC.

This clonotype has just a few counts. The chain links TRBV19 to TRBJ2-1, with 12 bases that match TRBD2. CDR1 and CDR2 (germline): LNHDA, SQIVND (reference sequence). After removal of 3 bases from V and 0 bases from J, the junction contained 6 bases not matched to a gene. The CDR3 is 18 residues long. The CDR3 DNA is TGTGCCAGTAGTATCGGACTAGCGGGGAAGAGCTCCTACAATGAGCAGTTCTTC. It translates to CASSIGLAGKSSYNEQFF.

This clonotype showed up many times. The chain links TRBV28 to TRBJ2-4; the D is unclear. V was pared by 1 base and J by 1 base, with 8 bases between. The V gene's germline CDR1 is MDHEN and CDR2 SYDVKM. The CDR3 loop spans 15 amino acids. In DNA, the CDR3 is TGTGCCAGCAGTTTATTAGCCAGTGCCAAAAACATTCAGTACTTC. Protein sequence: CASSLLASAKNIQYF.

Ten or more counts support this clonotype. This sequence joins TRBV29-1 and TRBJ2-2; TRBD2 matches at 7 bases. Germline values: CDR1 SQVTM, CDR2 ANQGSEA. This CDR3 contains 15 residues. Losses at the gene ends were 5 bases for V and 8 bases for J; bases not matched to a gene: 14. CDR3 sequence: CSVCLGGSDPGELFF. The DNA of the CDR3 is TGCAGCGTTTGCCTCGGGGGGTCCGACCCGGGGGAGCTGTTTTTT.

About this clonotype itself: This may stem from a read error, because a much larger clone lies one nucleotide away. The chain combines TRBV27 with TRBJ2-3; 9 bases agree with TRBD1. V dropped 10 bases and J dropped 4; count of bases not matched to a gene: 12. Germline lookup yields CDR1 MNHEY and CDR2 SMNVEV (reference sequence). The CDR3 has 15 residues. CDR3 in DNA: TGTGCCACTACCGGGACAGGGTATAGCGCAGATACGCAGTATTTT. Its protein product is CATTGTGYSADTQYF.

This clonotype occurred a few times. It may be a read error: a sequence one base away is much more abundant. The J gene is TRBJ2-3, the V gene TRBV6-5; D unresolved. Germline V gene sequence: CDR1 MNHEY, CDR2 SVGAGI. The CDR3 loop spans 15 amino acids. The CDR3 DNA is TGTACCAGCAGTTACTCGGCAGCTAGCACAGATACGCAGTATTTT. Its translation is CTSSYSAASTDTQYF.

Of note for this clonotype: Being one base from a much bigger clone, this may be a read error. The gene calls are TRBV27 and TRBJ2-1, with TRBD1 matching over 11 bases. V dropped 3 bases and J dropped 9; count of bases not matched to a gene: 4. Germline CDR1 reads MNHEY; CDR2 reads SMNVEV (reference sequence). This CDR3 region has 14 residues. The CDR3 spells CASSLGQGGGEQFF. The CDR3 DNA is TGTGCCAGCAGTTTGGGACAGGGGGGAGGTGAGCAGTTCTTC.

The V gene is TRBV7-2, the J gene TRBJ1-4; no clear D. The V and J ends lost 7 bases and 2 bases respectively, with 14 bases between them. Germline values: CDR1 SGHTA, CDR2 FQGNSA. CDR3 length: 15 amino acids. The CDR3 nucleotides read TGTGCCAGCAACTCCCAGCGGACTACTAATGAAAAACTGTTTTTT. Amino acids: CASNSQRTTNEKLFF. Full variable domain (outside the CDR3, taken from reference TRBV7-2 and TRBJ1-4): GAGVSQSPSNKVTEKGKDVELRCDPISGHTALYWYRQSLGQGLEFLIYFQGNSAPDKSGLPSDRFSAERTGGSVSTLTIQRTQQEDSAVYLCASNSQRTTNEKLFFGSGTQLSVL.

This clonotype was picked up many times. CDR3 coding DNA: TGTGCCAGCAGGCGGGACAGGGGTTCCTACAATGAGCAGTTCTTC. It is translated as CASRRDRGSYNEQFF. The genes are TRBV7-2 and TRBJ2-1, with 10 bases matching TRBD1. This CDR3 spans 15 amino acids. Germline loops: CDR1 SGHTA, CDR2 FQGNSA. With V trimmed by 6 bases and J by 1 base, 3 bases remained unmatched. The full variable domain, in which reference TRBV7-2 and TRBJ2-1 provide the parts outside the CDR3, is GAGVSQSPSNKVTEKGKDVELRCDPISGHTALYWYRQSLGQGLEFLIYFQGNSAPDKSGLPSDRFSAERTGGSVSTLTIQRTQQEDSAVYLCASRRDRGSYNEQFFGPGTRLTVL.

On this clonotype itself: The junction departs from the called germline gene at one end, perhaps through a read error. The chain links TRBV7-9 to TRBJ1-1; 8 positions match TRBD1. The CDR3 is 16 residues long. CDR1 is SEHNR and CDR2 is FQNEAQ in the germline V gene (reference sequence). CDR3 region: CAGSLSSGQGSGEAFF. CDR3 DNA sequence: TGTGCCGGCAGCTTAAGTAGTGGACAGGGTTCAGGCGAAGCTTTCTTT.

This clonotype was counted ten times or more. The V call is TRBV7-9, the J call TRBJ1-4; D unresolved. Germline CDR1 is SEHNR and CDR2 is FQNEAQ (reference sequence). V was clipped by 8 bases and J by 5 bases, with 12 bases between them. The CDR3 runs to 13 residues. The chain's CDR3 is CASGNGVNEKLFF. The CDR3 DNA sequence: TGTGCCAGCGGGAATGGAGTGAATGAAAAACTGTTTTTT.

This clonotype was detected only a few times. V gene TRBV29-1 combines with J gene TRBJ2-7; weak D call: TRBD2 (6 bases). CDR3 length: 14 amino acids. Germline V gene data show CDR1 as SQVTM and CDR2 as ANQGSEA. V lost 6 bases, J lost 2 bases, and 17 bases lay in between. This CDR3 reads CSVEGSGDPYEQYF. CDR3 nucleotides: TGCAGCGTGGAGGGGTCGGGGGACCCCTACGAGCAGTACTTC.

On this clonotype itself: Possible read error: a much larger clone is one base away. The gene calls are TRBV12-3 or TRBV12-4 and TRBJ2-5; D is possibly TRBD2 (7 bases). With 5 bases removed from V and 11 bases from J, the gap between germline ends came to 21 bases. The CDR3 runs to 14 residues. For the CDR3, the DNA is TGTGCCAGCAGTCCAACCGGGGGGCCAGGGGAGCAGTACTTC. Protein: CASSPTGGPGEQYF.